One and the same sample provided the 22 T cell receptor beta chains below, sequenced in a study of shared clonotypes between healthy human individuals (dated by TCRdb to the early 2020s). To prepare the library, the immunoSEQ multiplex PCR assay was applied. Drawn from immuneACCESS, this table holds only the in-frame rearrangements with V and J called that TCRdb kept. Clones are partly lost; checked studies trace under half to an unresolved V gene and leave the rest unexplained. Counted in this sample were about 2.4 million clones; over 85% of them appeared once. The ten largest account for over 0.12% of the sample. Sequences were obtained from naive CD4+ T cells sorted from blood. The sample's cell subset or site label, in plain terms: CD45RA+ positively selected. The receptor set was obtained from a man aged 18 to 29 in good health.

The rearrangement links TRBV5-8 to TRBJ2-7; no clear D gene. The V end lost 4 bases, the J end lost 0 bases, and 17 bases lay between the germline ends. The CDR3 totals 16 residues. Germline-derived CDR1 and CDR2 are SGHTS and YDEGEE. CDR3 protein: CASSGPWPESSYEQYF. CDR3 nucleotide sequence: TGTGCCAGCAGCGGGCCCTGGCCGGAGAGCTCCTACGAGCAGTACTTC.

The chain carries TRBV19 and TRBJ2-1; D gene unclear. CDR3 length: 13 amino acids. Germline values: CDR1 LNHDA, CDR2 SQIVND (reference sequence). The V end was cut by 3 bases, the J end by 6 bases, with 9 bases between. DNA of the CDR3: TGTGCCAGTAGTATGGATAGAGGCAATGAGCAGTTCTTC. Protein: CASSMDRGNEQFF.

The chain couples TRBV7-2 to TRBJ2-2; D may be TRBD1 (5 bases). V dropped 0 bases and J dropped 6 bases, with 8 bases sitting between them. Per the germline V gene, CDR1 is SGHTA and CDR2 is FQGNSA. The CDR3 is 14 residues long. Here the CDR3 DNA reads TGTGCCAGCAGCTTAGCACAGGTCCCCGGGGAGCTGTTTTTT. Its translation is CASSLAQVPGELFF.

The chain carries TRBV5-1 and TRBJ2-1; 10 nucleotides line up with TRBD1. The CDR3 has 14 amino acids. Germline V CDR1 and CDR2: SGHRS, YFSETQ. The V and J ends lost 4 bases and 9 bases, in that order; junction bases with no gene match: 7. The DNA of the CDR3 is TGCGCCAGCAGCCTCGGGACAGGGGCGGGTGAGCAGTTCTTC. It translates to CASSLGTGAGEQFF.

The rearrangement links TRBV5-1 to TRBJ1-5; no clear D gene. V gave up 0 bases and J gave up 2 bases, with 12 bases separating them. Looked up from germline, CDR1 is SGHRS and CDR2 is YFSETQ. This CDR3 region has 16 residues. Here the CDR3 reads CASSLGEVLGNQPQHF. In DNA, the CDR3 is TGCGCCAGCAGCTTGGGGGAGGTTTTGGGCAATCAGCCCCAGCATTTT.

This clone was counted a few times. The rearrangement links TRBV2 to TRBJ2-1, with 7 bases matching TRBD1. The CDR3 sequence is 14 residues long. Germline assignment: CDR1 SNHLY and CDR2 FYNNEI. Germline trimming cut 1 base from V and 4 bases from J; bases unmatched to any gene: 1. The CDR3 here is CASSEGGQYNEQFF. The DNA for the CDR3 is TGTGCCAGCAGTGAAGGGGGACAGTACAATGAGCAGTTCTTC.

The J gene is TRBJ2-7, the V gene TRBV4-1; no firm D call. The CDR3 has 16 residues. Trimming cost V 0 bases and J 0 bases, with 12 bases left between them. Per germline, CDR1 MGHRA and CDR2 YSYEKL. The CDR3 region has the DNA TGCGCCAGCAGCCAAGAGGAAGCCAGGAGCTCCTACGAGCAGTACTTC. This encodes CASSQEEARSSYEQYF.

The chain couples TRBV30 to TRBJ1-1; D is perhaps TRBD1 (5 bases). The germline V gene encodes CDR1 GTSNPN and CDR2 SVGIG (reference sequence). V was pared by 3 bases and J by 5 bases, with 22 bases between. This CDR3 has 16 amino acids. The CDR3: CAWRGRQNPGGTEAFF. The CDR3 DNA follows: TGTGCCTGGAGAGGACGGCAGAATCCGGGGGGGACTGAAGCTTTCTTT.

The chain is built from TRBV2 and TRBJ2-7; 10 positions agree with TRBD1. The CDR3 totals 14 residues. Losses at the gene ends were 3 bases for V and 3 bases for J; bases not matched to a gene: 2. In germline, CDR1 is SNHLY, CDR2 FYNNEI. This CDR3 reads CASSDRTGGYEQYF. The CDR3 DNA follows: TGTGCCAGCAGTGATAGGACAGGGGGCTACGAGCAGTACTTC.

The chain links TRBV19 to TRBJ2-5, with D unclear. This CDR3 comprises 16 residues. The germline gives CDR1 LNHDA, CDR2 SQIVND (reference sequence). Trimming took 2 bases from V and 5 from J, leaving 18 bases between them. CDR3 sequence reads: CASSIRGTALRETQYF. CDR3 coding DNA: TGTGCCAGTAGTATACGAGGAACCGCCCTTAGGGAGACCCAGTACTTC.

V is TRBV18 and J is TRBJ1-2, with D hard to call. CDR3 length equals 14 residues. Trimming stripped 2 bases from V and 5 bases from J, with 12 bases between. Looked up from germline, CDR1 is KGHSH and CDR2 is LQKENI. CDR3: CASSPERWRYGYTF. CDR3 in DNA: TGTGCCAGCTCACCAGAGAGATGGAGGTATGGCTACACCTTC.

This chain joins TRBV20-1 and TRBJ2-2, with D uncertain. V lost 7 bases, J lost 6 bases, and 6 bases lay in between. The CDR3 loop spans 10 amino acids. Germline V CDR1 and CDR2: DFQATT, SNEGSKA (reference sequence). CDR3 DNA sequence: TGCAGTGTAAAGTCCGGGGAGCTGTTTTTT. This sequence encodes CSVKSGELFF.

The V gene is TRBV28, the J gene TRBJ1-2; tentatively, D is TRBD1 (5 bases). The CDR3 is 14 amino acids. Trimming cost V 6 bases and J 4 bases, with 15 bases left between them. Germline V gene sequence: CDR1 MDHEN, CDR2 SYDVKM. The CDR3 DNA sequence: TGTGCCAGCAGAGAAGGGGTCTACAGCTATGGCTACACCTTC. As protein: CASREGVYSYGYTF.

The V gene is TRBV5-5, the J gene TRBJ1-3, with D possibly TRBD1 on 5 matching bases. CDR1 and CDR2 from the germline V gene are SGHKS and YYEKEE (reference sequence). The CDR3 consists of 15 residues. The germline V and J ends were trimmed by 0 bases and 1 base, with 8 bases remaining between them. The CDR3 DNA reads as TGTGCCAGCAGCTTGGGTGGGGGGTCTGGAAACACCATATATTTT. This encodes CASSLGGGSGNTIYF.

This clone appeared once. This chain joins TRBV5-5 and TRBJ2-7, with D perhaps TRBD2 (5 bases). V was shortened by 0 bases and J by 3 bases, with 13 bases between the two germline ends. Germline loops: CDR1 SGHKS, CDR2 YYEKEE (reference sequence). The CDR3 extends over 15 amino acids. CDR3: CASSLARTLHYEQYF. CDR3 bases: TGTGCCAGCAGCTTGGCCCGGACTCTTCACTACGAGCAGTACTTC. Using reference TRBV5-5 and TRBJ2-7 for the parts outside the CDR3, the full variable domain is DAGVTQSPTHLIKTRGQQVTLRCSPISGHKSVSWYQQVLGQGPQFIFQYYEKEERGRGNFPDRFSARQFPNYSSELNVNALLLGDSALYLCASSLARTLHYEQYFGPGTRLTVT.

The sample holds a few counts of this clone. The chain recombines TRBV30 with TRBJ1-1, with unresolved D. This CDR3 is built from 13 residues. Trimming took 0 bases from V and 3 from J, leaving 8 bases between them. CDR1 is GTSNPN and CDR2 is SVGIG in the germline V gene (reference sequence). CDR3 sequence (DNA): TGTGCCTGGAGTGTAGGTGAATACACTGAAGCTTTCTTT. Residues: CAWSVGEYTEAFF.

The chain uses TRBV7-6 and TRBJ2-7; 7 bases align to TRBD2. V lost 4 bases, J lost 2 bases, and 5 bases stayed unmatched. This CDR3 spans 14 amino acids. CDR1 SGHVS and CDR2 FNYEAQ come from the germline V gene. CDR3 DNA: TGTGCCAGCAGCTCGGGGGGTGGGGCCTACGAGCAGTACTTC. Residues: CASSSGGGAYEQYF.

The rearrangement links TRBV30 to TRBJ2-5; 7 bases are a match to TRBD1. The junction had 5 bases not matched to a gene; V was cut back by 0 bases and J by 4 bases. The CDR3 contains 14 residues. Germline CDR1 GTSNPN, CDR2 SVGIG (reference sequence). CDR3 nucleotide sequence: TGTGCCTGGAGTGTAGGGGGCAGGGGAGAGACCCAGTACTTC. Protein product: CAWSVGGRGETQYF.

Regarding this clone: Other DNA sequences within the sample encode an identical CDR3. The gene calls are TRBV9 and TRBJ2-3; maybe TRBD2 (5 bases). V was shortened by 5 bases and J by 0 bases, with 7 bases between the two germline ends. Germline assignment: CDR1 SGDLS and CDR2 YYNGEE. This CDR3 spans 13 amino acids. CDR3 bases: TGTGCCAGCAGTCGGGGTAGCACAGATACGCAGTATTTT. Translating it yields CASSRGSTDTQYF.

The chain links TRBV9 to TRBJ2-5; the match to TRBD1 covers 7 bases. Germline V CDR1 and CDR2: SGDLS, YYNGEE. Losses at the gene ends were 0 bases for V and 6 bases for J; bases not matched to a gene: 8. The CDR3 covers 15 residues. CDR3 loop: CASSVAGGQSQTQYF. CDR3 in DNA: TGTGCCAGCAGCGTAGCTGGGGGACAGAGTCAGACCCAGTACTTC.

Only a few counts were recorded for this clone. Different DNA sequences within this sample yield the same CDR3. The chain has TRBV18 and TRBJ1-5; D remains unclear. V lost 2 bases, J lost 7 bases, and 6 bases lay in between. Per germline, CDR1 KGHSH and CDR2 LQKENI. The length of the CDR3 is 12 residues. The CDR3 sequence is CASSPIGQPQHF. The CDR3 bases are TGTGCCAGCTCACCAATCGGACAGCCCCAGCATTTT.

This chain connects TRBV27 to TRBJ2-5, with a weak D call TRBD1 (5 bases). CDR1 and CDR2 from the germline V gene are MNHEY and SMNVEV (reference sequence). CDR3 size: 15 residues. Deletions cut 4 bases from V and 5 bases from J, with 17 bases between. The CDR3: CASSSRQGLSETQYF. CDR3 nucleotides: TGTGCCAGCAGTTCGCGGCAGGGTTTATCGGAGACCCAGTACTTC.